This T cell receptor (beta chain) was sequenced during a study of blood T cell repertoires in COVID-19. Study-level information: The United States, Italy and Spain were the sources of the acute and convalescent COVID-19 samples.

Produced via immunoSEQ multiplex PCR; TCRdb's table is partial and in-frame only. The sample lists about 150,000 clones, 65% to 85% seen once, with roughly 3.5% in the top ten. CDR1 is KGHSH and CDR2 is LQKENI in the germline V gene. This CDR3 is built from 16 residues. Unmatched junction bases numbered 11, after V lost 6 bases and J lost 4 bases. Sequences were obtained from peripheral blood. The chain carries TRBV18 and TRBJ2-2; 7 bases are a match to TRBD1. The origin of this receptor is a woman over 75 with acute or convalescent COVID-19. CDR3 loop: CASSRGGGGGTGELFF. The CDR3, as DNA: TGTGCCAGCTCCCGAGGGGGCGGAGGTGGCACCGGGGAGCTGTTTTTT. Using reference TRBV18 and TRBJ2-2 for the parts outside the CDR3, the full variable domain is NAGVMQNPRHLVRRRGQEARLRCSPMKGHSHVYWYRQLPEEGLKFMVYLQKENIIDESGMPKERFSAEFPKEGPSILRIQQVVRGDSAAYFCASSRGGGGGTGELFFGEGSRLTVL.